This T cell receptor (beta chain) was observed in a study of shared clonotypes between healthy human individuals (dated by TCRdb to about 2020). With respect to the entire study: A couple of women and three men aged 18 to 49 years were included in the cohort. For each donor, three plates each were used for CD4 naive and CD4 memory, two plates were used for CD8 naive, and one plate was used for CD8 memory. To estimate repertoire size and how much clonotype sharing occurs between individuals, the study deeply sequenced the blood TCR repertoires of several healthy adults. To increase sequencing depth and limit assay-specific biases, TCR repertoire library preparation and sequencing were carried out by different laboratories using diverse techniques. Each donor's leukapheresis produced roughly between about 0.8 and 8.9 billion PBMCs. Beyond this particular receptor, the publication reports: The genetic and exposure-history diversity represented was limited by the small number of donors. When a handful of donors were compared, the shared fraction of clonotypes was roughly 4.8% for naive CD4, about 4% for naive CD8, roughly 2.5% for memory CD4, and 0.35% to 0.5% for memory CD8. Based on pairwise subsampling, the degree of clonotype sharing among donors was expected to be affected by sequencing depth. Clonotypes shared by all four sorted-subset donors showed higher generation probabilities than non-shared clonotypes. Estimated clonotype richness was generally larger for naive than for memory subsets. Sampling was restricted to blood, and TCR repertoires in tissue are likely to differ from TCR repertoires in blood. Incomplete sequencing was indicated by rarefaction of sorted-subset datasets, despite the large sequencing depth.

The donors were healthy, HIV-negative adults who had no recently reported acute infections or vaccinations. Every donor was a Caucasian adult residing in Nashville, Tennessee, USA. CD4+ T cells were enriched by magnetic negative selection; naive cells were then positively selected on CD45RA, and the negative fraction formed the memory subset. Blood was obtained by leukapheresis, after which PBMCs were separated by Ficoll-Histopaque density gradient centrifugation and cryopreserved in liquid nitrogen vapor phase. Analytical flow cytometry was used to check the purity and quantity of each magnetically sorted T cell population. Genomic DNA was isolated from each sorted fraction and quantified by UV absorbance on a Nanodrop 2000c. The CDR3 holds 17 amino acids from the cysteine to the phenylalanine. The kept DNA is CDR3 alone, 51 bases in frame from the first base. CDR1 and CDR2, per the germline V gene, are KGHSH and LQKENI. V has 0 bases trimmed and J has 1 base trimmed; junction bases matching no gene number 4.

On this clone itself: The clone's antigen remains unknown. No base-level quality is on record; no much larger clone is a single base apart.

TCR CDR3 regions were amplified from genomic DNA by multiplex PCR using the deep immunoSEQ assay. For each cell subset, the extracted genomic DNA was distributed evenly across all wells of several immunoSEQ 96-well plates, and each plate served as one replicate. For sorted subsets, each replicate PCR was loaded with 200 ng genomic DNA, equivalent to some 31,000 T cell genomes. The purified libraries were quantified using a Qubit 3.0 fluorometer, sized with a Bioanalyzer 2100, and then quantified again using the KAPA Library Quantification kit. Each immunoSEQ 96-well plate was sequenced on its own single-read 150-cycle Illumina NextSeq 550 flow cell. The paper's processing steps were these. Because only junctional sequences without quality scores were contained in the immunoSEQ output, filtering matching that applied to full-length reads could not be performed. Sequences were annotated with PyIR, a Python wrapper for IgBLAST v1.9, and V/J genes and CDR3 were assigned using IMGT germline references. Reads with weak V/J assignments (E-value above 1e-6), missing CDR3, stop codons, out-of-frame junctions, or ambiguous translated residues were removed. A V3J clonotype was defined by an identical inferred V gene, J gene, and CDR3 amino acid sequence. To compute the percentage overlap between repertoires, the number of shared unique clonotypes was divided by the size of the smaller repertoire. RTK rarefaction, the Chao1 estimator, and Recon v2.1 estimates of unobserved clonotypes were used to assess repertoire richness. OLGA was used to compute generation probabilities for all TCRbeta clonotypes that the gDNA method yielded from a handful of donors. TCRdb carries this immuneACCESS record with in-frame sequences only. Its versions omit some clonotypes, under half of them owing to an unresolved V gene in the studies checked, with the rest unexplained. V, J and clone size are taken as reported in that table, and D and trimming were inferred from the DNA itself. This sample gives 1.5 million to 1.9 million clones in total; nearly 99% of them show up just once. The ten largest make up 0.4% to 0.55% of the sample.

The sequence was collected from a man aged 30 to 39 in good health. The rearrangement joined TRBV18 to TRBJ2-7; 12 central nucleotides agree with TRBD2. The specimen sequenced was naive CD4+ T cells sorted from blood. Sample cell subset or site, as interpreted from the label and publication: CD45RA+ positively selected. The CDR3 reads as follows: CASSPPSLAGGSYEQYF. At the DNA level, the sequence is TGTGCCAGCTCACCACCGAGTCTAGCGGGAGGGTCCTACGAGCAGTACTTC. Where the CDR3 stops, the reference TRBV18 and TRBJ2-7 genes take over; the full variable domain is NAGVMQNPRHLVRRRGQEARLRCSPMKGHSHVYWYRQLPEEGLKFMVYLQKENIIDESGMPKERFSAEFPKEGPSILRIQQVVRGDSAAYFCASSPPSLAGGSYEQYFGPGTRLTVT.